One and the same sample provided the 17 T cell receptor beta chains below, sequenced in a study of blood T cell repertoires in COVID-19. This table comes from immunoSEQ multiplex PCR, and its TCRdb copy is limited to in-frame clones, with some not included. The repertoire holds about 320,000 clones, nearly 90% seen once, with approximately 5% in the top ten. Sequencing was performed on PBMCs or T cells enriched from blood (not recorded which). These receptors came from a young woman who had recovered from COVID-19.

The chain links TRBV6-4 to TRBJ2-2; 8 bases map to TRBD1. This CDR3 has 14 amino acids. Germline values: CDR1 MRHNA, CDR2 SNTAGT. Trimming at V came to 9 bases and at J to 1 base, leaving 4 bases not matched to a gene. As DNA, the CDR3 is TGTGCCAGTCGCGGGACAGGGAACACCGGGGAGCTGTTTTTT. Amino acids: CASRGTGNTGELFF.

The table lists this clone with a count of one. The CDR3 coding sequence is TGTGCCAGCAGTCCGTATAGCAATCAGCCCCAGCATTTT. Translating gives CASSPYSNQPQHF. J is TRBJ1-5 and V is TRBV6-5; D is unclear. The germline V and J ends were trimmed by 5 bases and 0 bases, with 5 bases remaining between them. The V gene's germline CDR1 is MNHEY and CDR2 SVGAGI. This CDR3 has 13 amino acids.

This rearrangement joins TRBV2 to TRBJ1-5; no reliable D call. V was shortened by 3 bases and J by 5 bases, with 11 bases between the two germline ends. The CDR3 length is 14 residues. The germline V gene has CDR1 SNHLY and CDR2 FYNNEI. CDR3 sequence (DNA): TGTGCCAGCAGTGACGGGGTCGGGGATCAGCCCCAGCATTTT. Protein product: CASSDGVGDQPQHF. Drawing the rest from reference TRBV2 and TRBJ1-5, the complete variable domain is EPEVTQTPSHQVTQMGQEVILRCVPISNHLYFYWYRQILGQKVEFLVSFYNNEISEKSEIFDDQFSVERPDGSNFTLKIRSTKLEDSAMYFCASSDGVGDQPQHFGDGTRLSIL.

This chain joins TRBV3-1 (or the pseudogene TRBV3-2) and TRBJ1-6, with 7 nucleotides matching TRBD1. Germline V gene data show CDR1 as LGHDT and CDR2 as YNNKEL (reference sequence). The CDR3 sequence is 17 residues long. V lost 1 base and J lost 6; bases outside the gene matches: 9. CDR3 nucleotides: TGTGCCAGCAGCCAAGCCCCGAGGGGGCCGAGTAATTCACCCCTCCACTTT. Protein product: CASSQAPRGPSNSPLHF.

The rearrangement joins TRBV9 to TRBJ2-3; D may be TRBD2 (5 bases). The CDR3 is 15 residues long. The germline CDR1 and CDR2 sequences are SGDLS and YYNGEE. V gave up 0 bases and J gave up 2 bases, with 10 bases separating them. DNA for the CDR3: TGTGCCAGCAGCGTAGGGGGAGCGGCCACAGATACGCAGTATTTT. Its translation is CASSVGGAATDTQYF.

V gene TRBV5-4 combines with J gene TRBJ1-4; 9 bases map to TRBD1. Germline-derived CDR1 and CDR2 are SGHNT and YYREEE (reference sequence). The CDR3 runs 15 residues. V lost 4 bases to trimming and J lost 10 bases; unmatched junction nucleotides: 11. The CDR3 nucleotides are TGTGCCAGCAGCATAAGTAGGACAGGGGTGGGAAAACTGTTTTTT. It translates to CASSISRTGVGKLFF.

The CDR3 loop reads CASSQTSTNQPQHF. For the CDR3, the DNA is TGTGCCAGCAGTCAGACATCTACTAATCAGCCCCAGCATTTT. The chain recombines TRBV6-2 or TRBV6-3 with TRBJ1-5, with D uncertain. Between the trimmed V and J ends, which lost 5 bases and 4 bases, there was a span of 12 bases. The CDR3 contains 14 residues. The V gene's germline CDR1 is MNHEY and CDR2 SVGEGT.

This sequence joins TRBV7-3 and TRBJ2-7; the match to TRBD1 covers 11 bases. CDR1 and CDR2 (germline): SGHTA, FQGTGA. The trim removed 6 bases at V and 1 base at J, leaving 5 bases unmatched. The CDR3 runs to 15 residues. For the CDR3, the DNA is TGTGCCAGCAGACGGACAGGGGGCAGTTCCTACGAGCAGTACTTC. Translating gives CASRRTGGSSYEQYF.

The chain uses TRBV5-1 and TRBJ1-1, with D unclear. There are 13 residues in the CDR3. Trimming took 2 bases from V and 0 from J, leaving 5 bases between them. Germline loops: CDR1 SGHRS, CDR2 YFSETQ. The CDR3 loop reads CASSFVLNTEAFF. CDR3 sequence (DNA): TGCGCCAGCAGCTTCGTGTTGAACACTGAAGCTTTCTTT.

V gene TRBV7-2 combines with J gene TRBJ2-2; D gene unclear. CDR1 is SGHTA, CDR2 FQGNSA, per germline. The CDR3 length is 14 residues. Trimming shortened V by 5 bases and J by 1 base, and 8 bases separated the two germline ends. The CDR3 is CASSPRQNTGELFF. CDR3 DNA sequence: TGTGCCAGCAGCCCCCGACAGAACACCGGGGAGCTGTTTTTT. The entire variable domain, with the rest obtained from reference TRBV7-2 and TRBJ2-2, is as follows: GAGVSQSPSNKVTEKGKDVELRCDPISGHTALYWYRQSLGQGLEFLIYFQGNSAPDKSGLPSDRFSAERTGGSVSTLTIQRTQQEDSAVYLCASSPRQNTGELFFGEGSRLTVL.

The chain combines TRBV23-1 with TRBJ2-7; the D gene is possibly TRBD2 (7 bases). TRBV23-1 is flagged as an ORF with uncertain function. V dropped 2 bases and J dropped 7 bases, with 12 bases sitting between them. The CDR3 is 13 amino acids. In DNA, the CDR3 is TGCGCCAGCAGTCAACGAGGGAGGGGGGAGCAGTACTTC. Translating gives CASSQRGRGEQYF.

V gene TRBV3-1 (or the pseudogene TRBV3-2) combines with J gene TRBJ1-2; D is possibly TRBD1 (6 bases). The CDR3 consists of 16 residues. Trimming left V 4 bases short and J 7 bases short, with 22 bases between. Germline V gene lookup returns CDR1 LGHDT and CDR2 YNNKEL (reference sequence). The chain's CDR3 is CASSLTGGGAPGGYTF. DNA for the CDR3: TGTGCCAGCAGCCTCACGGGGGGGGGCGCCCCAGGTGGCTACACCTTC.

The chain uses TRBV7-9 and TRBJ1-1; D is ambiguous. V lost 5 bases to trimming and J lost 9 bases, with 16 bases between them. This CDR3 region has 13 residues. CDR1 is SEHNR, CDR2 FQNEAQ, per germline (reference sequence). CDR3 sequence (DNA): TGTGCCAGCAGCCCCCGGGATTCGCAGAAAGCTTTCTTT. Translated, it gives CASSPRDSQKAFF.

The chain recombines TRBV3-1 (or the pseudogene TRBV3-2) with TRBJ1-2, with a weak D call TRBD1 (5 bases). Germline V gives CDR1 LGHDT, CDR2 YNNKEL (reference sequence). Trimming took off 2 bases at V and 0 bases at J, with 7 bases between the two ends. The CDR3 loop spans 14 amino acids. The CDR3 loop reads CASSQPTANYGYTF. The CDR3 region has the DNA TGTGCCAGCAGCCAACCGACAGCTAACTATGGCTACACCTTC.

The gene calls are TRBV11-2 and TRBJ1-5; D gene unclear. The germline V gene encodes CDR1 SGHAT and CDR2 FQNNGV. V was pared by 1 base and J by 1 base, with 8 bases between. This CDR3 is built from 15 residues. In nucleotides, the CDR3 is TGTGCCAGCAGCTTAGGGGCCCTGAGCAATCAGCCCCAGCATTTT. This sequence encodes CASSLGALSNQPQHF.

The chain joins TRBV18 to TRBJ1-3; D ambiguous. CDR1 KGHSH and CDR2 LQKENI come from the germline V gene. Trimming took off 2 bases at V and 4 bases at J, with 9 bases between the two ends. This CDR3 region has 14 residues. Written as DNA, the CDR3 is TGTGCCAGCTCACCAGCCGGAGGGGGAAACACCATATATTTT. Amino acid sequence: CASSPAGGGNTIYF.

V usage is TRBV3-1 (or the pseudogene TRBV3-2) and J usage is TRBJ2-5, with 9 bases that match TRBD2. Germline CDR1 LGHDT, CDR2 YNNKEL (reference sequence). J was trimmed by 5 bases and V by 5 bases; bases with no gene match: 6. CDR3 length: 14 residues. The CDR3 loop is CASSYGTSMETQYF. The CDR3, as DNA: TGTGCCAGCAGCTACGGGACTAGCATGGAGACCCAGTACTTC.